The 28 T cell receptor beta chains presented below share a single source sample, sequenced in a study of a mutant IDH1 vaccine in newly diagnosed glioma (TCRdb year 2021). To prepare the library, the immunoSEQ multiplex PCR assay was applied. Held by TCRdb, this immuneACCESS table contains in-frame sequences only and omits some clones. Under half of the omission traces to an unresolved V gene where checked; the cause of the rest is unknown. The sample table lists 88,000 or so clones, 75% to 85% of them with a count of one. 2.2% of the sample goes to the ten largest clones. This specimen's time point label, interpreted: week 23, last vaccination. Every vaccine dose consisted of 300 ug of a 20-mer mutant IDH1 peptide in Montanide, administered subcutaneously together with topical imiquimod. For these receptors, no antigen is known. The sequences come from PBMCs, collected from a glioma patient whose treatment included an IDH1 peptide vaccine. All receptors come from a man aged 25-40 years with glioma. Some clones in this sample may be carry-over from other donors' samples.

This CDR3 is CASSLGNGWGADEQYF. As DNA, the CDR3 is TGTGCCAGCAGCTTGGGGAACGGATGGGGGGCGGACGAGCAGTACTTC. The V and J genes are TRBV5-6 and TRBJ2-7, with D perhaps TRBD1 or TRBD2 (6 bases each). Germline assignment: CDR1 SGHDT and CDR2 YYEEEE. V was shortened by 0 bases and J by 5 bases, with 18 bases between the two germline ends. The CDR3 spans 16 residues.

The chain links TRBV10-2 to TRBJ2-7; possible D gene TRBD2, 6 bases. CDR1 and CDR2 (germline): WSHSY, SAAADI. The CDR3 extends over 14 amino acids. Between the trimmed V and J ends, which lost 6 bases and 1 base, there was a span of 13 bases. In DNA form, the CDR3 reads TGCGCCAGCAGACCCAGTGGGGGGTCCTACGAGCAGTACTTC. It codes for CASRPSGGSYEQYF.

The CDR3 is CASSEGGTTYNEQFF. The DNA for the CDR3 is TGTGCCAGCAGTGAAGGCGGAACGACCTACAATGAGCAGTTCTTC. The rearrangement uses TRBV2 and TRBJ2-1; D not certain. This CDR3 contains 15 residues. V gave up 1 base and J gave up 2 bases, with 9 bases separating them. The germline gives CDR1 SNHLY, CDR2 FYNNEI.

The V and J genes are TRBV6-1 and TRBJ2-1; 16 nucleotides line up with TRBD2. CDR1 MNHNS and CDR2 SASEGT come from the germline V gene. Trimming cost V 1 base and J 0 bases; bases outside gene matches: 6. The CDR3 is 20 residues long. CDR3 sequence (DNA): TGTGCCAGCAGTGAAGAGGGACTAGCGGGAGGGCCGAGCTCCTACAATGAGCAGTTCTTC. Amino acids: CASSEEGLAGGPSSYNEQFF.

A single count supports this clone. The CDR3 region is CASSLAGRGQGRETQYF. DNA of the CDR3: TGTGCCAGCAGCTTAGCGGGTAGAGGACAGGGCAGAGAGACCCAGTACTTC. The chain employs TRBV7-8 and TRBJ2-5, with 8 bases that match TRBD1. Germline CDR1 SGHVS, CDR2 FQNEAQ. With V trimmed by 0 bases and J by 4 bases, 10 bases remained unmatched. This CDR3 comprises 17 residues.

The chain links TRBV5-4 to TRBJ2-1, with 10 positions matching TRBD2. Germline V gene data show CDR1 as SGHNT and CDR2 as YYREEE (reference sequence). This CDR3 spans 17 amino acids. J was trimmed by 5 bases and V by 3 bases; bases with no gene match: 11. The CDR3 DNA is TGTGCCAGCAGCTCCGGGACTAGCGTCAGGGATGACAATGAGCAGTTCTTC. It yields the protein CASSSGTSVRDDNEQFF.

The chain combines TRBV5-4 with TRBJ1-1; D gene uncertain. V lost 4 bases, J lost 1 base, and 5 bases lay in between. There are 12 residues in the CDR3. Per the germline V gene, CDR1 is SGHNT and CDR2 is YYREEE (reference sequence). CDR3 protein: CASSPSNTEAFF. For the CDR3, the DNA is TGTGCCAGCAGCCCTTCGAACACTGAAGCTTTCTTT.

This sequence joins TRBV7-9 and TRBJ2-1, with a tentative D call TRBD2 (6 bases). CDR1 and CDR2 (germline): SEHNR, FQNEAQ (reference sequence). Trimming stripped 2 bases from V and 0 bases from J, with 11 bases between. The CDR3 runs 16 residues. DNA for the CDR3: TGTGCCAGCAGCTTAAGGCTAGCGACCTCCTACAATGAGCAGTTCTTC. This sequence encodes CASSLRLATSYNEQFF.

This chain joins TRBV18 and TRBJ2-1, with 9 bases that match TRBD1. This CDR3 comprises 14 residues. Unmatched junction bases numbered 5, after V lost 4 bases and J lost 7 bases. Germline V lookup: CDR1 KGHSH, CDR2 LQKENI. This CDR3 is CASSLRTGENEQFF. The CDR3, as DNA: TGTGCCAGCTCACTCAGGACAGGGGAAAATGAGCAGTTCTTC.

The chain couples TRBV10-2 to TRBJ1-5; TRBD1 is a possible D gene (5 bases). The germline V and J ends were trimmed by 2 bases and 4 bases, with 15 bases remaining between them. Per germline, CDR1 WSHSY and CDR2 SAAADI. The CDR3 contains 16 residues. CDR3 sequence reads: CASSERAPWGNQPQHF. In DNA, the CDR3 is TGCGCCAGCAGTGAGAGGGCACCCTGGGGGAATCAGCCCCAGCATTTT.

The CDR3 DNA reads TGTGCCACCAGCAGAGACAAAGGAGGGGATACGCAGTATTTT. Its protein is CATSRDKGGDTQYF. This chain joins TRBV15 and TRBJ2-3, with TRBD2 as a possible D gene (6 bases). Trimming took off 0 bases at V and 6 bases at J, with 10 bases between the two ends. The CDR3 covers 14 residues. Germline V gene lookup returns CDR1 LNHNV and CDR2 YYDKDF (reference sequence). Full variable domain (remainder filled in from reference TRBV15 and TRBJ2-3): DAMVIQNPRYQVTQFGKPVTLSCSQTLNHNVMYWYQQKSSQAPKLLFHYYDKDFNNEADTPDNFQSRRPNTSFCFLDIRSPGLGDTAMYLCATSRDKGGDTQYFGPGTRLTVL.

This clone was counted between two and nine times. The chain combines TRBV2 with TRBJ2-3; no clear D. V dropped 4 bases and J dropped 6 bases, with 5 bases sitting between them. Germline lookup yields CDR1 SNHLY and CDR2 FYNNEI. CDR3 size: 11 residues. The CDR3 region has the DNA TGTGCCAGCAGTGCTCGGGATACGCAGTATTTT. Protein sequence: CASSARDTQYF. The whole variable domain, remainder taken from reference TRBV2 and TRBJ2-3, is EPEVTQTPSHQVTQMGQEVILRCVPISNHLYFYWYRQILGQKVEFLVSFYNNEISEKSEIFDDQFSVERPDGSNFTLKIRSTKLEDSAMYFCASSARDTQYFGPGTRLTVL.

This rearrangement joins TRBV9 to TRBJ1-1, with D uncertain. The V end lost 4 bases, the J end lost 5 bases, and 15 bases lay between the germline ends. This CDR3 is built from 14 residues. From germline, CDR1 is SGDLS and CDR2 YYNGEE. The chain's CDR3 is CASSKAPDLTEAFF. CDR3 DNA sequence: TGTGCCAGCAGCAAAGCCCCTGATCTTACTGAAGCTTTCTTT.

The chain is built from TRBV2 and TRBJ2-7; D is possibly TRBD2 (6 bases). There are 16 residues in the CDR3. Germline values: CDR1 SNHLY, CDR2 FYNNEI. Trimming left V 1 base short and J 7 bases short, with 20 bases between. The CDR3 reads CASSEGGDEYSEEQYF. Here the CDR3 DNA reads TGTGCCAGCAGTGAAGGGGGGGACGAATACTCAGAAGAGCAGTACTTC. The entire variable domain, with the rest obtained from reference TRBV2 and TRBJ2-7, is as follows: EPEVTQTPSHQVTQMGQEVILRCVPISNHLYFYWYRQILGQKVEFLVSFYNNEISEKSEIFDDQFSVERPDGSNFTLKIRSTKLEDSAMYFCASSEGGDEYSEEQYFGPGTRLTVT.

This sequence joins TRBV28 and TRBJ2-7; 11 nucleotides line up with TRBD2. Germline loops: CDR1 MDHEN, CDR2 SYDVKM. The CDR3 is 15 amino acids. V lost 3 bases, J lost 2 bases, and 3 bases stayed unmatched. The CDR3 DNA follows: TGTGCCAGCAGTTTCTTTAGCGGGAGGGCCTACGAGCAGTACTTC. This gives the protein CASSFFSGRAYEQYF.

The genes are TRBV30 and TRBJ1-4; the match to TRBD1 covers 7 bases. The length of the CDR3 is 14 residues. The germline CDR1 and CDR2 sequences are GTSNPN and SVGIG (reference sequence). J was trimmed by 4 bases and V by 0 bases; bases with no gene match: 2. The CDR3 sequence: CAWSVGDSNEKLFF. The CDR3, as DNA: TGTGCCTGGAGTGTTGGGGACAGTAATGAAAAACTGTTTTTT.

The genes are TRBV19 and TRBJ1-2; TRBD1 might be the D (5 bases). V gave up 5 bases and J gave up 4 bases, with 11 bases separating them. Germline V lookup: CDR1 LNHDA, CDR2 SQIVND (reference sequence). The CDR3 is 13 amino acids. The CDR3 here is CASSWGLLYGYTF. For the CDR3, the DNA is TGTGCCAGTAGTTGGGGACTGCTCTATGGCTACACCTTC.

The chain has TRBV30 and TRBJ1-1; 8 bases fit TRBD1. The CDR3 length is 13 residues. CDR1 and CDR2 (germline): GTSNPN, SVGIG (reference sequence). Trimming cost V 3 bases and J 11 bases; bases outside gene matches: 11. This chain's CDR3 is CAWSTLPGTGAFF. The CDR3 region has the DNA TGTGCCTGGAGCACCCTCCCCGGGACAGGCGCTTTCTTT.

The CDR3 region is CSVETRLAGPFTQYF. CDR3 DNA: TGCAGCGTTGAAACCCGACTAGCGGGACCTTTTACGCAGTATTTT. V usage is TRBV29-1 and J usage is TRBJ2-3; 11 bases are a match to TRBD2. The V gene's germline CDR1 is SQVTM and CDR2 ANQGSEA. CDR3 size: 15 residues. The V gene end was trimmed by 2 bases and the J gene end by 8 bases; junction bases not matched to a gene: 9.

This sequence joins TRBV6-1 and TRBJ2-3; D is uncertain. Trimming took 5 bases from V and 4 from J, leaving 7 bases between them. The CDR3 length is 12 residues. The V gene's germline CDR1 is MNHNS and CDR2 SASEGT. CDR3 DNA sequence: TGTGCCAGCAGTTTAGCCCCAGATACGCAGTATTTT. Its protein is CASSLAPDTQYF.

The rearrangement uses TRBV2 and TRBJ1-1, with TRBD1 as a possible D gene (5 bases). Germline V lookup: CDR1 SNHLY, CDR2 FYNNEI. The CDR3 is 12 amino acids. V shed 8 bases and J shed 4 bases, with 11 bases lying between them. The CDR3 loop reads CASGAGGTEAFF. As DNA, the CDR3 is TGTGCCAGCGGGGCGGGAGGCACTGAAGCTTTCTTT.

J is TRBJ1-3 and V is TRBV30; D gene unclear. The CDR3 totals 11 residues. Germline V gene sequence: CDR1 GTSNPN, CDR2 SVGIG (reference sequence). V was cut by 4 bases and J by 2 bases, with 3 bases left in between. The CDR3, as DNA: TGTGCCTGGACGACTGGAAACACCATATATTTT. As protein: CAWTTGNTIYF.

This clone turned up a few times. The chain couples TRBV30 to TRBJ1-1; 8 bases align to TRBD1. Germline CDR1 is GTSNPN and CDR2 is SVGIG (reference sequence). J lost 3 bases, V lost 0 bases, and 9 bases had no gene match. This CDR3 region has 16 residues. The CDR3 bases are TGTGCCTGGAGTGTACGGGCCAGGGGGCAGTACACTGAAGCTTTCTTT. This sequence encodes CAWSVRARGQYTEAFF.

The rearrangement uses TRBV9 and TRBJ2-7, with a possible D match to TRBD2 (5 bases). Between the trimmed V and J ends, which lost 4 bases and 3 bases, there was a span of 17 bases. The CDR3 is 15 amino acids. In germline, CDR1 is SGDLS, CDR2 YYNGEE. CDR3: CASSPTSGPIYEQYF. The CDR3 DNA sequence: TGTGCCAGCAGCCCAACCAGCGGACCAATCTACGAGCAGTACTTC. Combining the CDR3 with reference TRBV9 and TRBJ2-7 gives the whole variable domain DSGVTQTPKHLITATGQRVTLRCSPRSGDLSVYWYQQSLDQGLQFLIQYYNGEERAKGNILERFSAQQFPDLHSELNLSSLELGDSALYFCASSPTSGPIYEQYFGPGTRLTVT.

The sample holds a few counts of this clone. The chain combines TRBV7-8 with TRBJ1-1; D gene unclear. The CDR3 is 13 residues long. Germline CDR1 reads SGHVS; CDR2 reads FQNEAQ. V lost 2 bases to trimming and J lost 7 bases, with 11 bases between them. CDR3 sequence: CASSLSWGNEAFF. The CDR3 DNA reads TGTGCCAGCAGCTTATCGTGGGGTAATGAAGCTTTCTTT.

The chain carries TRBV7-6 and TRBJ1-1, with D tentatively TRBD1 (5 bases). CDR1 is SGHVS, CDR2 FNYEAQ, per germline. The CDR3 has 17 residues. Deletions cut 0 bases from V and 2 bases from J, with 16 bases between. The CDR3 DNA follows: TGTGCCAGCAGCTTAGCGTCAGTAGGGACCGCCAACACTGAAGCTTTCTTT. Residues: CASSLASVGTANTEAFF.

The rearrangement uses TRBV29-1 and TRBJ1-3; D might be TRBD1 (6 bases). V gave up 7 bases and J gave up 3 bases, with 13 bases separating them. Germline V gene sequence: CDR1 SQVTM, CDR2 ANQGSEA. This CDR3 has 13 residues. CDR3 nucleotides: TGCAGCGCCATGGGGACAATTGGAAACACCATATATTTT. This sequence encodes CSAMGTIGNTIYF.

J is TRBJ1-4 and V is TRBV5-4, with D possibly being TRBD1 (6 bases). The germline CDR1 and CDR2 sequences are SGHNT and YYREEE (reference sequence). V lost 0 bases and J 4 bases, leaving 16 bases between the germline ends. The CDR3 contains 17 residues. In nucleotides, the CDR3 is TGTGCCAGCAGCTTGGGGGGGCGGGCCGCCGGTAATGAAAAACTGTTTTTT. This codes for CASSLGGRAAGNEKLFF.